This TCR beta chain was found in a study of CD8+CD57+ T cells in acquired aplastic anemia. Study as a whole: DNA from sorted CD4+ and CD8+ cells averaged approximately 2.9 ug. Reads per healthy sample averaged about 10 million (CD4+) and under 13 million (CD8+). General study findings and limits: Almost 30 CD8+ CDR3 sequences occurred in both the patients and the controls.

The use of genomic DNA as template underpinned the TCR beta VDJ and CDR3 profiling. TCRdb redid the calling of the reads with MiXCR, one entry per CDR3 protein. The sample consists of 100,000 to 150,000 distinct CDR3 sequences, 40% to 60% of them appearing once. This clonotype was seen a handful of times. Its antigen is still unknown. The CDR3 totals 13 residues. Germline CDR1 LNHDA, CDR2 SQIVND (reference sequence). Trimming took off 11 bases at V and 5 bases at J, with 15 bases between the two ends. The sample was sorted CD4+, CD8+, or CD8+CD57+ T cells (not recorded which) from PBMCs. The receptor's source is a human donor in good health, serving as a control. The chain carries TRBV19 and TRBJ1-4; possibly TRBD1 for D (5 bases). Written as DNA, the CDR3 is TGTGCCGCCCGAGGGACGGTGAATGAAAAACTGTTTTTT. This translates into CAARGTVNEKLFF.